Sequencing of this TCR beta chain was carried out in a study of shared clonotypes between healthy human individuals. Study summary: There were three CD4 naive, three CD4 memory, two CD8 naive and one CD8 memory plates per donor.

Donors, healthy HIV-negative adults, lacked recent acute infections or vaccinations. Naive CD4+ cells were CD45RA-selected; the remaining cells were memory. Trimming removed 7 bases from V and 0 bases from J; junction bases left unmatched: 8. CDR1 SGHRS and CDR2 YFSETQ come from the germline V gene. The CDR3 totals 15 residues. Only in-frame clones appear in the TCRdb table, and some are missing; sequencing was by immunoSEQ multiplex PCR. The sample gives about a million clones, around three quarters of which show up once; 0.89% is in the top ten. The clonotype originates from a man between 18 and 35 years old in good health. Some clones in this sample may be carry-over from other donors' samples. The sequenced material came from memory CD4+ T cells from PBMCs. Subset noted: CD45RA-negative fraction. The chain couples TRBV5-1 to TRBJ2-7; 9 positions agree with TRBD1. For the CDR3, the DNA is TGCGCCAGCTATCCCGACAGGGGGAACTCCTACGAGCAGTACTTC. Its translation is CASYPDRGNSYEQYF. The variable domain in full, with the rest retrieved from reference TRBV5-1 and TRBJ2-7, is KAGVTQTPRYLIKTRGQQVTLSCSPISGHRSVSWYQQTPGQGLQFLFEYFSETQRNKGNFPGRFSGRQFSNSRSEMNVSTLELGDSALYLCASYPDRGNSYEQYFGPGTRLTVT.